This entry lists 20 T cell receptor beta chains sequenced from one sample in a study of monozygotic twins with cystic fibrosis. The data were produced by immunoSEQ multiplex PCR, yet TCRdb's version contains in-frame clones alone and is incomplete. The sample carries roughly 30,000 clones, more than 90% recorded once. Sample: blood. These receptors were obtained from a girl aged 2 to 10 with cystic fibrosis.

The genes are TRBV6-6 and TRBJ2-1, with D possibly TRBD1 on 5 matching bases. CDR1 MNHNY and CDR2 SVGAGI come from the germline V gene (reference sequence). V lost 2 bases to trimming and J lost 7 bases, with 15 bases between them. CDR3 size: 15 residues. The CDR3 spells CASSYTQGLGNEQFF. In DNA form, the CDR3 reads TGTGCCAGCAGTTACACCCAGGGCCTAGGGAATGAGCAGTTCTTC.

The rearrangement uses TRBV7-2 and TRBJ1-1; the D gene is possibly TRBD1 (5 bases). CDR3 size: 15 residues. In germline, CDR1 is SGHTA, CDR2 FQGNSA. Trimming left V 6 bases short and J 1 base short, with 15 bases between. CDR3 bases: TGTGCCAGCAGTCATCACGTCGGGGGGAACACTGAAGCTTTCTTT. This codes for CASSHHVGGNTEAFF.

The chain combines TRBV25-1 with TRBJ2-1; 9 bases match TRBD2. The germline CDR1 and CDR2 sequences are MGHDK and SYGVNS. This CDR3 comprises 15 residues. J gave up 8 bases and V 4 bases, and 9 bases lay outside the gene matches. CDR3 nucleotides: TGTGCCAGCAGTGGCACCGGGCTAGCGGGGCATGAGCAGTTCTTC. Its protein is CASSGTGLAGHEQFF.

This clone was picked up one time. The CDR3 coding sequence is TGTGCCAGCAGTGACCCCCGGGACAGGGTCTCTGGGGCCAACGTCCTGACTTTC. Translation gives CASSDPRDRVSGANVLTF. J is TRBJ2-6 and V is TRBV2; 9 bases are shared with TRBD1. CDR3 length: 18 amino acids. The ends lost 3 bases at V and 0 bases at J; junction bases unmatched: 6. Looked up from germline, CDR1 is SNHLY and CDR2 is FYNNEI.

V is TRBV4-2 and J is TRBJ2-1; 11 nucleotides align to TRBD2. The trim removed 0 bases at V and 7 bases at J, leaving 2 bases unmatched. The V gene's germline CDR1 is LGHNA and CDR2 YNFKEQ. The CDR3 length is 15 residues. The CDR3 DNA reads TGTGCCAGCAGCCAAGAAGGGACTAGCGGAAATGAGCAGTTCTTC. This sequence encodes CASSQEGTSGNEQFF.

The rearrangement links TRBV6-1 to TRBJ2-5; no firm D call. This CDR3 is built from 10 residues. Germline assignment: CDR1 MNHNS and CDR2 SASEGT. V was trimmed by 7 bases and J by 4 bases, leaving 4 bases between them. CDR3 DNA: TGTGCCAGCAACACAGAGACCCAGTACTTC. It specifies CASNTETQYF.

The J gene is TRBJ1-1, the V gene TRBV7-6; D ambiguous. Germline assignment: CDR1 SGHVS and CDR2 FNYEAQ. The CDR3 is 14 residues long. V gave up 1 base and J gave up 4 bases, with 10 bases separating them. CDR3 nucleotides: TGTGCCAGCAGCTTAGACGAGGCAGTCACTGAAGCTTTCTTT. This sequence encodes CASSLDEAVTEAFF.

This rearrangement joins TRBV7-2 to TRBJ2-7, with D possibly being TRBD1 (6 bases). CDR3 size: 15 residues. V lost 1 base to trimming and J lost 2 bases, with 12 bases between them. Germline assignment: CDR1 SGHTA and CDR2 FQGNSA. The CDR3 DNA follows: TGTGCCAGCAGCTTAGGAGGGGGTATCGCCTACGAGCAGTACTTC. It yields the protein CASSLGGGIAYEQYF.

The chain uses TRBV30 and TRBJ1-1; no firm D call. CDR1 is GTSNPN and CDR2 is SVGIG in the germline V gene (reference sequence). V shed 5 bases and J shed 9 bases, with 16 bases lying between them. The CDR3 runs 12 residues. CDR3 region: CAWRPPGSQAFF. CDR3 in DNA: TGTGCCTGGCGGCCCCCCGGGAGTCAAGCTTTCTTT.

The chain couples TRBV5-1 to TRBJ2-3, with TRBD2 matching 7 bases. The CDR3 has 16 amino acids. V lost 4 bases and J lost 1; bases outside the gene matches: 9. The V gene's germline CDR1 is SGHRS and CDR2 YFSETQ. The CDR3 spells CASSPRLAEGTDTQYF. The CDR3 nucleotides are TGCGCCAGCAGCCCTCGGCTAGCGGAGGGCACAGATACGCAGTATTTT.

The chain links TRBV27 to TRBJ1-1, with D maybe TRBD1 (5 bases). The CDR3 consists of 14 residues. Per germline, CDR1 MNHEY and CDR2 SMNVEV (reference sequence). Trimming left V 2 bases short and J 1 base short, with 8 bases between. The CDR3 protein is CASSLQGRNTEAFF. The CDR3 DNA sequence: TGTGCCAGCAGTTTACAGGGTAGGAACACTGAAGCTTTCTTT.

Here the CDR3 reads CASSSLAGGVADTQYF. DNA of the CDR3: TGTGCCAGCAGCTCCCTAGCGGGAGGGGTTGCAGATACGCAGTATTTT. The chain is built from TRBV11-2 and TRBJ2-3; 12 bases match TRBD2. This CDR3 has 16 amino acids. V trimming: 4 bases; J trimming: 4 bases; junction bases outside the gene matches: 6. In germline, CDR1 is SGHAT, CDR2 FQNNGV.

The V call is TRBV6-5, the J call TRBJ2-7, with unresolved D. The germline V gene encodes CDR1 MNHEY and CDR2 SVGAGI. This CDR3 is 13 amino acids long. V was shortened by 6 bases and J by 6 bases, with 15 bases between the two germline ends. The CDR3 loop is CASRLSLRAEQYF. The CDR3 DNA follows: TGTGCCAGCAGACTCAGTCTAAGGGCCGAGCAGTACTTC.

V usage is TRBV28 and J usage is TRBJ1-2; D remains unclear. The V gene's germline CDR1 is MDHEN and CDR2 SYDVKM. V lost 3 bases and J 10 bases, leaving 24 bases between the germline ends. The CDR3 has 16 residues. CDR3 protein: CASSFPFGPQRSDYTF. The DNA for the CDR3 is TGTGCCAGCAGTTTCCCCTTCGGGCCGCAGCGAAGTGACTACACCTTC.

CDR3 DNA sequence: TGTGCCTGGAGTCCCCCTCAAGGGTGGGCCGGGGAGCTGTTTTTT. Its protein is CAWSPPQGWAGELFF. V is TRBV30 and J is TRBJ2-2; the D is unclear. Germline V CDR1 and CDR2: GTSNPN, SVGIG (reference sequence). CDR3 length equals 15 residues. Trimming cost V 2 bases and J 6 bases, with 16 bases left between them.

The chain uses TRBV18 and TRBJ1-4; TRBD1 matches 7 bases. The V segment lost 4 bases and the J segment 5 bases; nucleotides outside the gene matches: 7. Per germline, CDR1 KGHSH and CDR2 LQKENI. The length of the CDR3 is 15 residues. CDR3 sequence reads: CASSLSGTENEKLFF. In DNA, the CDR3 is TGTGCCAGCTCACTATCCGGGACAGAGAATGAAAAACTGTTTTTT. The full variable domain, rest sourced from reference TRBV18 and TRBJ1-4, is NAGVMQNPRHLVRRRGQEARLRCSPMKGHSHVYWYRQLPEEGLKFMVYLQKENIIDESGMPKERFSAEFPKEGPSILRIQQVVRGDSAAYFCASSLSGTENEKLFFGSGTQLSVL.

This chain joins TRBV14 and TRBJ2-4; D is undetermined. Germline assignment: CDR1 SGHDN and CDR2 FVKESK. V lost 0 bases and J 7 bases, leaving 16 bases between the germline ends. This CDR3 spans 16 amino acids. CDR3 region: CASSQDVRPGWNIQYF. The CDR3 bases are TGTGCCAGCAGCCAAGATGTAAGGCCCGGATGGAACATTCAGTACTTC.

The CDR3 DNA is TGTGCCAGCAGCGAAGAGGGGGCTAAGGCAGATACGCAGTATTTT. Its translation is CASSEEGAKADTQYF. The chain joins TRBV9 to TRBJ2-3; 7 nucleotides match TRBD1. Germline V gene sequence: CDR1 SGDLS, CDR2 YYNGEE. This CDR3 has 15 residues. Trimming cost V 3 bases and J 4 bases; bases outside gene matches: 8. The full variable domain, in which reference TRBV9 and TRBJ2-3 provide the parts outside the CDR3, is DSGVTQTPKHLITATGQRVTLRCSPRSGDLSVYWYQQSLDQGLQFLIQYYNGEERAKGNILERFSAQQFPDLHSELNLSSLELGDSALYFCASSEEGAKADTQYFGPGTRLTVL.

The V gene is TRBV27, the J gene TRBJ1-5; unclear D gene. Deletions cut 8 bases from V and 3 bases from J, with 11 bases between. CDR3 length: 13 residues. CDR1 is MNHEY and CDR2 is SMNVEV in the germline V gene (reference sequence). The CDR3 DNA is TGTGCCAGCCAGGAAGGGTACAATCAGCCCCAGCATTTT. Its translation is CASQEGYNQPQHF.

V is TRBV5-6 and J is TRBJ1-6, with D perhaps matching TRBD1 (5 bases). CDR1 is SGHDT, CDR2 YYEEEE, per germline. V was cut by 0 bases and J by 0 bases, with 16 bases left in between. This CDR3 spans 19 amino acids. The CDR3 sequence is CASSLEFGTPSSYNSPLHF. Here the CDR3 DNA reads TGTGCCAGCAGCTTGGAGTTCGGGACCCCGAGCTCCTATAATTCACCCCTCCACTTT. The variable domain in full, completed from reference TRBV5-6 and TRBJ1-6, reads DAGVTQSPTHLIKTRGQQVTLRCSPKSGHDTVSWYQQALGQGPQFIFQYYEEEERQRGNFPDRFSGHQFPNYSSELNVNALLLGDSALYLCASSLEFGTPSSYNSPLHFGNGTRLTVT.